This T cell receptor (beta chain) derives from a study of siplizumab effects on memory and regulatory T cells (dated by TCRdb to between 2017 and 2020). Notes on the research overall: The effect of the anti-CD2 antibody siplizumab on alloreactive T-cell subsets was examined in allogeneic mixed lymphocyte reactions constructed from human PBMCs. The paper's findings and limits, for the study overall: Of the alloreactive CD4+ clones that could be mapped, the Treg-derived share averaged approximately 67% with siplizumab compared with about 25% in control reactions. About 75-96% of proliferating CD4+ or CD8+ clones could not be given a naive or memory phenotype. Whether proliferating Tregs from siplizumab cultures actually had suppressive function was not functionally confirmed. Greater diversity appeared to be present in unstimulated naive T cells than in memory T cells, and a substantial contribution to the alloresponse seemed to be made by naive cells. The cumulative frequency of alloreactive sequences that could be traced back to unstimulated CD4+ memory T cells was significantly reduced by siplizumab. Sequences below about 10^-5 frequency were poorly captured, so only a minor fraction of alloreactive clones could be mapped to unstimulated subsets.

Additional sequencing covered unstimulated subsets from three donor pairs, namely CD8+ effector memory, CD4+ naive, CD8+ TEMRA, CD4+ memory and CD8+ naive. Sorted unstimulated T cells, along with proliferating T cells recovered from mixed lymphocyte reactions, underwent TCRbeta CDR3 sequencing. Fresh whole blood from some eleven HLA-typed healthy donors was used to isolate PBMCs. Receptor amplification or capture employed the immunoSEQ multiplex PCR assay. Each sample had 9 x 10^4 or so TCR templates assayed by the deep sequencing platform. Genomic DNA extracted from sorted T cells was used for TCRbeta CDR3 sequencing. The original methods were these. The R programming language was used for clonal analysis of the TCRbeta CDR3 data. Alloreactive CD4+ and CD8+ clones were defined by comparing unstimulated samples with post-reaction CFSE-low samples. By matching sequences to the repertoires of sorted unstimulated Treg and non-Treg cells, each alloreactive CD4+ clone was assigned a regulatory or non-regulatory origin. TCRdb took this table from immuneACCESS and kept in-frame rearrangements with V and J called. Such tables lack part of the clones; where checked against another copy, unresolved V genes explain under half of the gap, and the rest is unexplained. That table is the source of V, J and clone size, and D and trimming were worked out from the DNA. A total of 50,000 to 60,000 clones appear in this sample, roughly nine tenths of them only once. The ten largest clonotypes hold about 0.35% of the sample.

With regard to this clone: Its antigen is unknown. No much larger clone is present one base from it, and per-base qualities are unavailable.

Cut back by 6 bases and 6 bases, the V and J ends lie 18 bases apart. Measured from the cysteine to the phenylalanine, the CDR3 is 14 residues long. The DNA shown is the 42-base CDR3, in frame from base 1. The germline V gene provides CDR1 MGHRA and CDR2 YSYEKL. This sequence uses TRBV4-1 and TRBJ2-7; TRBD2 is possibly the D segment (6 matching bases). The clonotype originates from a human donor in good health. Source material: naive CD8+ T cells sorted from blood. The cell subset or site label for this specimen denotes: unstimulated naive T cells. CDR3 reads: CASRQAAGKPEQYF. The sequenced DNA: TGCGCCAGCAGGCAGGCGGCGGGGAAGCCCGAGCAGTACTTC.